Listed below are T cell receptor beta chains from one sample, sequenced in a study of blood T cell repertoires in COVID-19. Sequenced by immunoSEQ multiplex PCR; TCRdb stores in-frame clones only, minus some. The profile shows 200,000 to 250,000 clones, about 90% of them singletons. The source material was peripheral blood. The receptors originated from a man in his sixties with acute or convalescent COVID-19. Both conserved end residues are part of each CDR3. D genes are given only for firm matches. Where a row states a size, it is once, few, many or the class of an expanded clone; other rows omit it.

cdr3_aa	cdr3_nt	d_call	clone_size	v_call	j_call
CASSVEGTAIGEQFF	TGTGCCAGCAGCGTAGAGGGGACAGCAATCGGTGAGCAGTTCTTC	TRBD1	.	TRBV9	TRBJ2-1
CATSSGTNTGELFF	TGTGCCACCTCTAGCGGGACGAACACCGGGGAGCTGTTTTTT	TRBD2	.	TRBV27	TRBJ2-2
CASSPQPRGAVGTGELFF	TGTGCCAGCAGCCCCCAGCCCCGCGGGGCCGTGGGCACCGGGGAGCTGTTTTTT	.	.	TRBV9	TRBJ2-2
CASSETGNTGELFF	TGTGCCAGCAGTGAGACAGGGAACACCGGGGAGCTGTTTTTT	.	once	TRBV6-1	TRBJ2-2
CASSRGQDSNQPQHF	TGTGCCAGCAGCCGAGGACAGGACAGCAATCAGCCCCAGCATTTT	TRBD1	.	TRBV28	TRBJ1-5
CASSLISSGISEQYF	TGTGCCAGCAGCTTGATCTCTAGCGGGATTAGCGAGCAGTACTTC	TRBD2	.	TRBV5-8	TRBJ2-7
CASSQDPTVTGNTIYF	TGCGCCAGCAGCCAAGATCCTACGGTGACTGGAAACACCATATATTTT	.	.	TRBV4-3	TRBJ1-3
CASSLAGGTDTQYF	TGTGCCAGCAGCTTGGCGGGAGGGACAGATACGCAGTATTTT	TRBD2	.	TRBV5-4	TRBJ2-3
CASTPNFHEKLFF	TGTGCCAGCACACCTAACTTTCATGAAAAACTGTTTTTT	.	few	TRBV6-4	TRBJ1-4
CASRPGTLTDTQYF	TGTGCCAGCAGACCGGGAACACTAACCGATACGCAGTATTTT	.	.	TRBV13	TRBJ2-3
CASSGTGRSYSPLHF	TGTGCCAGTAGTGGGACAGGGAGAAGTTATTCACCCCTCCACTTT	TRBD1	.	TRBV19	TRBJ1-6
CASSPSSGIVEQYF	TGTGCCAGCAGCCCATCTAGCGGGATCGTCGAGCAGTACTTC	TRBD2	once	TRBV11-2	TRBJ2-7
CASSLATGGRASPETQYF	TGTGCCAGCAGCTTAGCGACCGGCGGGAGGGCCTCTCCCGAGACCCAGTACTTC	TRBD2	.	TRBV13	TRBJ2-5
CASSVGGDYNEQFF	TGTGCCAGCAGCGTAGGGGGGGACTACAATGAGCAGTTCTTC	.	.	TRBV9	TRBJ2-1
CASSEPLGQTNTEAFF	TGCGCCAGCAGCGAACCCCTGGGACAGACGAACACTGAAGCTTTCTTT	TRBD1	.	TRBV5-1	TRBJ1-1
CATSETGTRANEQFF	TGTGCCACCAGTGAAACCGGGACTAGGGCGAATGAGCAGTTCTTC	TRBD2	.	TRBV24-1	TRBJ2-1
CASSQGQGGYGYTF	TGTGCCAGCAGCCAAGGACAGGGGGGGTATGGCTACACCTTC	TRBD1	.	TRBV4-2	TRBJ1-2
CSAQGVGETQYF	TGCAGCGCCCAAGGGGTAGGAGAGACCCAGTACTTC	.	.	TRBV29-1	TRBJ2-5
CASSFAAGHSGANVLTF	TGTGCCAGCAGCTTCGCAGCAGGGCACTCTGGGGCCAACGTCCTGACTTTC	.	.	TRBV11-3	TRBJ2-6
CASSFLDEQFF	TGTGCCAGCAGCTTCTTAGATGAGCAGTTCTTC	.	once	TRBV7-2	TRBJ2-1
CASRMAGPGVHTGELFF	TGTGCCAGTCGCATGGCGGGCCCGGGTGTCCACACCGGGGAGCTGTTTTTT	.	.	TRBV19	TRBJ2-2
CASSLGSPGTGDEQFF	TGTGCCAGCAGCTTAGGTTCCCCCGGGACAGGGGATGAGCAGTTCTTC	TRBD1	.	TRBV11-3	TRBJ2-1
CASSSGQFTQYF	TGTGCCAGCAGTTCCGGACAGTTTACGCAGTATTTT	.	.	TRBV6-5	TRBJ2-3
CASSFGLAYNEQFF	TGTGCCAGCAGTTTCGGACTAGCCTACAATGAGCAGTTCTTC	TRBD2	once	TRBV5-6	TRBJ2-1
CASSYRQGSSYSNQPQHF	TGTGCCAGCAGTTACCGGCAGGGTAGCTCCTATAGCAATCAGCCCCAGCATTTT	.	.	TRBV6-2/TRBV6-3	TRBJ1-5
CASSYSTGAVQPQHF	TGTGCCAGCAGTTACTCGACAGGGGCTGTTCAGCCCCAGCATTTT	TRBD1	.	TRBV6-2/TRBV6-3	TRBJ1-5
CASSLVAGDYNEQFF	TGTGCCAGCAGCTTAGTAGCGGGGGACTACAATGAGCAGTTCTTC	TRBD2	.	TRBV11-2	TRBJ2-1
CASSSLDRFSYNEQFF	TGTGCCAGCAGTTCCCTGGACAGGTTCTCCTACAATGAGCAGTTCTTC	TRBD1	.	TRBV6-5	TRBJ2-1
CASSVNSGANVLTF	TGTGCCAGCAGCGTTAACTCTGGGGCCAACGTCCTGACTTTC	.	.	TRBV9	TRBJ2-6
CASSLGLGQGLNEQFF	TGTGCCAGCAGCTTGGGGTTAGGACAGGGGTTAAATGAGCAGTTCTTC	TRBD1	.	TRBV5-4	TRBJ2-1
CASSPLDPRGDYGYTF	TGTGCCAGCTCACCGCTGGATCCCCGAGGAGACTATGGCTACACCTTC	.	.	TRBV18	TRBJ1-2
CSAEENYGYTF	TGCAGCGCCGAGGAAAACTATGGCTACACCTTC	.	.	TRBV29-1	TRBJ1-2
CASRGEVSEKLFF	TGTGCCAGCCGGGGAGAGGTTTCCGAAAAACTGTTTTTT	.	.	TRBV2	TRBJ1-4
CASSSSTVQYF	TGTGCCAGCAGCTCGTCGACAGTGCAGTACTTC	.	.	TRBV11-2	TRBJ2-7
CSVNRPGLAGLYPTYEQYF	TGCAGCGTCAACAGACCGGGACTAGCGGGATTATACCCTACCTACGAGCAGTACTTC	TRBD2	.	TRBV29-1	TRBJ2-7